These T cell receptor beta chains were read from a single sample in a study of T-cell memory formation after mild COVID-19. TCRdb re-derived calls from the 5' RACE reads in MiXCR, one entry per CDR3 protein. Here the sample spans around 110,000 distinct CDR3 sequences, more than 15% being singletons. Specimen: PBMCs or a T cell subset sorted from them (not recorded which). These receptors all come from an adult woman who had mild COVID-19 (a few samples of this study predate the infection). Cell type and time point are not known. Each CDR3 is given with its conserved first and last residue. The order of the fields is J gene, V gene, clone size, CDR3 length, D gene, CDR3 protein, CDR3 DNA. A D gene is named only where the DNA matches it firmly. Expanded clones get a size class; other rows say once, few or many, or leave the size out.

TRBJ1-5 | TRBV18 | few | 15 | TRBD1 | CASSPADRAFQPQHF | TGTGCCAGCTCACCAGCAGACAGGGCTTTTCAGCCCCAGCATTTT
TRBJ2-2 | TRBV4-1 | few | 16 | TRBD1 | CASSWGTGGDTGELFF | TGCGCCAGCAGCTGGGGGACAGGGGGCGACACCGGGGAGCTGTTTTTT
TRBJ1-1 | TRBV6-2/TRBV6-3 | . | 17 | TRBD1 | CASSYLVQGGPNTEAFF | TGTGCCAGCAGTTACTTGGTACAGGGGGGACCCAACACTGAAGCTTTCTTT
TRBJ2-1 | TRBV5-6 | . | 13 | TRBD2 | CASLAASYNEQFF | TGTGCCAGCCTAGCGGCCAGCTACAATGAGCAGTTCTTC
TRBJ1-1 | TRBV7-9 | few | 11 | . | CASSSETEAFF | TGTGCCAGCAGCTCGGAAACTGAAGCTTTCTTT
TRBJ2-5 | TRBV20-1 | many | 14 | . | CSASSGTVQETQYF | TGCAGTGCTAGTAGCGGGACAGTCCAAGAGACCCAGTACTTC
TRBJ2-4 | TRBV4-3 | many | 18 | . | CASSQVGLGVGTKNIQYF | TGCGCCAGCAGCCAAGTCGGGCTGGGGGTGGGGACCAAAAACATTCAGTACTTC
TRBJ2-7 | TRBV5-6 | few | 15 | . | CASSLGGLPSYEQYF | TGTGCCAGCAGCTTGGGGGGCCTCCCCTCCTACGAGCAGTACTTC
TRBJ2-3 | TRBV6-5 | few | 15 | . | CASSPNLLAPDTQYF | TGTGCCAGCAGCCCCAATCTCCTAGCCCCAGATACGCAGTATTTT
TRBJ1-5 | TRBV12-3/TRBV12-4 | . | 15 | . | CASSLGSRGNQPQHF | TGTGCCAGCAGTTTAGGTAGCAGGGGAAATCAGCCCCAGCATTTT
TRBJ1-5 | TRBV4-2 | few | 17 | TRBD1 | CASSRGTGNAGNQPQHF | TGTGCCAGCAGCCGCGGGACAGGGAATGCGGGCAATCAGCCCCAGCATTTT
TRBJ2-7 | TRBV7-9 | . | 16 | . | CASSLSSRPASYEQYF | TGTGCCAGCAGCTTAAGTTCCAGGCCGGCCTCCTACGAGCAGTACTTC
TRBJ2-1 | TRBV4-1 | . | 15 | TRBD2 | CASSQASGRLNEQFF | TGCGCCAGCAGCCAAGCTAGCGGGAGGCTCAATGAGCAGTTCTTC
TRBJ2-5 | TRBV12-3/TRBV12-4 | . | 16 | . | CASSFDRSTIGETQYF | TGTGCCAGCAGTTTCGACAGGTCAACCATCGGGGAGACCCAGTACTTC
TRBJ1-4 | TRBV7-9 | few | 15 | . | CASSSVGGFNEKLFF | TGTGCCAGCAGCTCCGTAGGGGGTTTTAATGAAAAACTGTTTTTT
TRBJ2-7 | TRBV20-1 | few | 16 | TRBD2 | CSASPHASGGWYEQYF | TGCAGTGCTAGTCCCCATGCTAGCGGGGGGTGGTACGAGCAGTACTTC
TRBJ2-7 | TRBV5-1 | . | 13 | . | CASSEGTAYEQYF | TGCGCCAGCAGCGAGGGGACGGCCTACGAGCAGTACTTC
TRBJ1-2 | TRBV7-9 | . | 19 | TRBD1 | CASSSLLRTGGALNYGYTF | TGTGCCAGCAGCTCTCTCCTAAGGACAGGGGGCGCCCTCAACTATGGCTACACCTTC
TRBJ1-1 | TRBV12-3/TRBV12-4 | . | 13 | . | CASRERPNTEAFF | TGTGCCAGCAGGGAGAGGCCTAACACTGAAGCTTTCTTT
TRBJ1-2 | TRBV7-2 | . | 15 | TRBD1 | CASSSGTGVVGGYTF | TGTGCCAGCAGCTCCGGGACAGGGGTGGTTGGTGGCTACACCTTC
TRBJ1-1 | TRBV30 | . | 11 | . | CAWDLGGLAFF | TGTGCCTGGGACCTCGGGGGGCTAGCTTTCTTT
TRBJ2-7 | TRBV12-3/TRBV12-4 | many | 14 | TRBD2 | CASSPTGGGYEQYF | TGTGCCAGCAGTCCTACGGGGGGAGGATACGAGCAGTACTTC
TRBJ2-3 | TRBV4-3 | few | 17 | . | CASSQDRTGTPGDTQYF | TGCGCCAGCAGCCAAGATCGGACCGGGACCCCAGGGGATACGCAGTATTTT
TRBJ1-1 | TRBV27 | . | 15 | . | CASSFDRSYGSEAFF | TGTGCCAGCAGTTTCGACAGGTCATACGGCTCTGAAGCTTTCTTT
TRBJ2-1 | TRBV5-1 | many | 15 | . | CASSLGAGTYNEQFF | TGCGCCAGCAGCTTGGGTGCGGGAACCTACAATGAGCAGTTCTTC
TRBJ2-7 | TRBV29-1 | . | 12 | TRBD1 | CSLRDSSYEQYF | TGCAGCCTACGGGACAGCTCCTACGAGCAGTACTTC
TRBJ2-5 | TRBV5-6 | few | 15 | TRBD2 | CASSASLAGGETQYF | TGTGCCAGCAGCGCCTCACTAGCGGGGGGAGAGACCCAGTACTTC
TRBJ2-3 | TRBV9 | . | 17 | TRBD1 | CASSSPGQGDVTDTQYF | TGTGCCAGCAGCTCGCCCGGACAGGGGGACGTCACAGATACGCAGTATTTT
TRBJ1-2 | TRBV7-9 | . | 12 | . | CASSRGGYGYTF | TGTGCCAGCAGCCGGGGAGGCTATGGCTACACCTTC
TRBJ1-5 | TRBV4-3 | . | 16 | . | CASSWDVGETDQPQHF | TGCGCCAGCAGCTGGGATGTGGGGGAAACTGATCAGCCCCAGCATTTT
TRBJ2-2 | TRBV5-4 | once | 14 | . | CASRHSRNTGELFF | TGTGCCAGTCGCCACAGTCGTAACACCGGGGAGCTGTTTTTT
TRBJ2-1 | TRBV9 | few | 14 | TRBD2 | CASSPSSGRYEQFF | TGTGCCAGCAGCCCTAGCAGCGGGAGATATGAGCAGTTCTTC
TRBJ2-2 | TRBV5-1 | . | 12 | . | CASISNTGELFF | TGCGCCAGCATCTCTAACACCGGGGAGCTGTTTTTT
TRBJ1-5 | TRBV20-1 | few | 12 | . | CSARTDNQPQHF | TGCAGTGCTAGAACGGACAATCAGCCCCAGCATTTT
TRBJ1-6 | TRBV5-4 | few | 12 | TRBD1 | CASSSGQGNLHF | TGTGCCAGCAGCTCCGGACAGGGCAATCTCCACTTT
TRBJ1-5 | TRBV6-1 | . | 14 | TRBD1 | CASCRDRLNQPQHF | TGTGCCAGCTGCCGGGACAGACTCAATCAGCCCCAGCATTTT
TRBJ2-7 | TRBV10-3 | few | 11 | . | CAISLSGERLF | TGTGCCATCAGCCTAAGCGGAGAGAGGCTCTTC
TRBJ2-7 | TRBV20-1 | many | 14 | . | CSAEDNANSYEQYF | TGCAGTGCTGAAGACAACGCGAACTCCTACGAGCAGTACTTC
TRBJ2-5 | TRBV29-1 | few | 13 | . | CSVDETDQETQYF | TGCAGCGTTGACGAGACAGACCAAGAGACCCAGTACTTC
TRBJ2-2 | TRBV20-1 | few | 16 | . | CSAKEEAGAITGELFF | TGCAGTGCGAAGGAGGAGGCGGGGGCTATCACCGGGGAGCTGTTTTTT
TRBJ2-3 | TRBV20-1 | many | 16 | TRBD2 | CSARDGTSGEADTQYF | TGCAGTGCTAGAGATGGGACTAGCGGGGAGGCAGATACGCAGTATTTT
TRBJ2-7 | TRBV20-1 | few | 16 | TRBD2 | CSAWTSTQGLSYEQYF | TGCAGTGCATGGACTAGCACTCAGGGGCTCTCCTACGAGCAGTACTTC
TRBJ2-2 | TRBV7-6 | few | 16 | . | CASSLIGEPFSGELFF | TGTGCCAGCAGCTTAATCGGGGAGCCCTTCTCCGGGGAGCTGTTTTTT
TRBJ1-2 | TRBV6-8 | . | 10 | . | CASRQGSYTF | TGTGCCAGCAGACAGGGAAGCTACACCTTC
TRBJ1-1 | TRBV29-1 | . | 13 | TRBD1 | CSVQQGQNTEAFF | TGCAGCGTCCAACAGGGGCAGAACACTGAAGCTTTCTTT
TRBJ1-1 | TRBV7-9 | . | 16 | TRBD1 | CASSLTGTGENTEAFF | TGTGCCAGCAGCTTAACCGGGACAGGAGAAAACACTGAAGCTTTCTTT
TRBJ1-6 | TRBV5-1 | many | 17 | . | CASSLEALSSYNSPLHF | TGCGCCAGCAGCTTGGAAGCACTAAGCTCCTATAATTCACCCCTCCACTTT
TRBJ2-3 | TRBV7-9 | . | 16 | . | CASSFPGAPGTDTQYF | TGTGCCAGCAGCTTCCCAGGGGCCCCCGGCACAGATACGCAGTATTTT
TRBJ2-1 | TRBV25-1 | . | 13 | . | CATYYVAVYEQFF | TGTGCCACCTATTACGTGGCGGTATATGAGCAGTTCTTC